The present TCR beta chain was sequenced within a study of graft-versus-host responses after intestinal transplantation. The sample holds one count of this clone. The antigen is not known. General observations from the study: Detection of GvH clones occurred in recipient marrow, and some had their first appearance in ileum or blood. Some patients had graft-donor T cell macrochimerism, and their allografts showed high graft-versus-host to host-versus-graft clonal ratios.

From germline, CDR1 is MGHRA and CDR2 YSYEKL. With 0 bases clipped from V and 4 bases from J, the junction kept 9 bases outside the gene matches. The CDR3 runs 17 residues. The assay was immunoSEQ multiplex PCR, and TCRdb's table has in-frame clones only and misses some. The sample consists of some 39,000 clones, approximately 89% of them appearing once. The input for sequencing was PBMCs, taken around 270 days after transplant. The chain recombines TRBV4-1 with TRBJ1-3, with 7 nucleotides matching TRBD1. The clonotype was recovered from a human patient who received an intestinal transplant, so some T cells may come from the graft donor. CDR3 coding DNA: TGCGCCAGCAGCCAAGATCCCCCAGGGGGTCTGGGAAACACCATATATTTT. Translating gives CASSQDPPGGLGNTIYF.